The 16 T cell receptor beta chains reported below all come from one sample, sequenced in a study of T-cell reconstitution after alpha-beta-depleted transplantation in children. This sample's TCRbeta library carried unique molecular identifier barcodes. From the PCR reads, TCRdb called clonotypes with MiXCR, one entry per CDR3 protein. Of 350,000 to 500,000 distinct CDR3 sequences detected, over 40% appear once; the ten largest clones hold roughly 27%. Sample: PBMCs, taken before TCRalphabeta/CD19-depleted stem cell transplant. These receptors came from a girl aged 2-10 years with aplastic anemia, due to receive a stem cell transplant.

This clonotype was seen at least ten times. CDR3 sequence: CASSLEGLSNQPQHF. The CDR3 DNA sequence: TGTGCCAGCAGTTTGGAGGGATTAAGCAATCAGCCCCAGCATTTT. This rearrangement joins TRBV12-3 or TRBV12-4 to TRBJ1-5; no clear D gene. Trimming left V 3 bases short and J 1 base short, with 10 bases between. This CDR3 is built from 15 residues.

The V and J genes are TRBV28 and TRBJ2-3; the match to TRBD2 covers 9 bases. J lost 9 bases, V lost 6 bases, and 7 bases had no gene match. Germline V gene sequence: CDR1 MDHEN, CDR2 SYDVKM. This CDR3 region has 13 residues. CDR3: CASRSSGVGTQYF. CDR3 DNA sequence: TGTGCCAGCAGGTCTAGCGGGGTTGGAACGCAGTATTTT.

This clonotype was counted a few times. The rearrangement uses TRBV20-1 and TRBJ1-3, with D perhaps TRBD1 (5 bases). The germline CDR1 and CDR2 sequences are DFQATT and SNEGSKA (reference sequence). Trimming took 2 bases from V and 2 from J, leaving 10 bases between them. The CDR3 is 14 amino acids. As DNA, the CDR3 is TGCAGTGCTAGATCCAGGGAAGCTGGAAACACCATATATTTT. The encoded protein is CSARSREAGNTIYF.

This clonotype was counted many times. The V gene is TRBV5-1, the J gene TRBJ1-1; a weak D match, TRBD1 (6 bases). V lost 2 bases to trimming and J lost 0 bases, with 29 bases between them. Germline V gene data show CDR1 as SGHRS and CDR2 as YFSETQ. CDR3 length: 21 residues. The CDR3 region has the DNA TGCGCCAGCAGCTTCAGGGAGTTTCCCAAGATACAGGGAACCATGAACACTGAAGCTTTCTTT. This translates into CASSFREFPKIQGTMNTEAFF.

The gene calls are TRBV12-3 or TRBV12-4 and TRBJ2-1; 9 bases map to TRBD2. The CDR3 sequence is 15 residues long. The trim removed 1 base at V and 9 bases at J, leaving 7 bases unmatched. The CDR3 loop reads CASSLGGGGASEQFF. In nucleotides, the CDR3 is TGTGCCAGCAGTTTAGGGGGCGGGGGGGCCAGTGAGCAGTTCTTC.

This clonotype was found a few times. The CDR3 loop reads CSVEVVATPGDTQYF. CDR3 DNA: TGCAGCGTTGAAGTAGTAGCGACTCCCGGAGATACGCAGTATTTT. This chain connects TRBV29-1 to TRBJ2-3; D possibly corresponds to TRBD2 (5 bases). Trimming pared 1 base from V and 5 bases from J, leaving 16 bases between. The germline V gene has CDR1 SQVTM and CDR2 ANQGSEA. This CDR3 spans 15 amino acids.

V usage is TRBV10-3 and J usage is TRBJ1-1; 9 bases are a match to TRBD1. The CDR3 is 11 residues long. Per the germline V gene, CDR1 is ENHRY and CDR2 is SYGVKD. V gave up 10 bases and J gave up 6 bases; unmatched junction bases: 3. CDR3 residues: CASRTGAEAFF. CDR3 nucleotides: TGTGCCAGCCGGACAGGGGCTGAAGCTTTCTTT.

This clonotype was detected many times. J is TRBJ2-3 and V is TRBV2; TRBD2 might be the D (6 bases). V gave up 4 bases and J gave up 2 bases, with 13 bases separating them. In germline, CDR1 is SNHLY, CDR2 FYNNEI. This CDR3 has 15 amino acids. The CDR3 spells CASSVIGTVTDTQYF. CDR3 bases: TGTGCCAGCAGTGTAATAGGGACTGTCACAGATACGCAGTATTTT.

This clonotype occurred many times. The gene calls are TRBV6-2 or TRBV6-3 and TRBJ1-1; possible D gene TRBD1, 5 bases. Germline V lookup: CDR1 MNHEY, CDR2 SVGEGT. The CDR3 has 14 amino acids. The V end was cut by 8 bases, the J end by 0 bases, with 13 bases between. This CDR3 is CASRTTALNTEAFF. Here the CDR3 DNA reads TGTGCCAGCCGAACGACAGCACTGAACACTGAAGCTTTCTTT.

The chain is built from TRBV6-5 and TRBJ2-4, with TRBD2 matching 7 bases. The germline gives CDR1 MNHEY, CDR2 SVGAGI. The V segment lost 4 bases and the J segment 7 bases; nucleotides outside the gene matches: 7. The length of the CDR3 is 14 residues. For the CDR3, the DNA is TGTGCCAGCAGTTTGAGTGGGGGGGACAACATTCAGTACTTC. This sequence encodes CASSLSGGDNIQYF.

This clonotype was seen just once. J is TRBJ1-5 and V is TRBV12-3 or TRBV12-4; D gene uncertain. V lost 2 bases and J 5 bases, leaving 4 bases between the germline ends. The CDR3 contains 12 residues. This CDR3 is CASSLLDQPQHF. In nucleotides, the CDR3 is TGTGCCAGCAGTTTATTGGATCAGCCCCAGCATTTT.

V and J are TRBV20-1 and TRBJ2-2, with 8 bases that match TRBD2. The V gene end was trimmed by 4 bases and the J gene end by 4 bases; junction bases not matched to a gene: 5. Germline V lookup: CDR1 DFQATT, CDR2 SNEGSKA (reference sequence). The CDR3 spans 14 residues. The CDR3 DNA is TGCAGTGCTAAACACAGCGGGAGCACCGGGGAGCTGTTTTTT. Its translation: CSAKHSGSTGELFF.

The rearrangement uses TRBV7-6 and TRBJ2-7, with D perhaps TRBD2 (7 bases). The CDR3 is made up of 17 amino acids. CDR1 is SGHVS, CDR2 FNYEAQ, per germline. The V and J ends lost 5 bases and 0 bases respectively, with 20 bases between them. The CDR3 coding sequence is TGTGCCAGCAGCCCCACCCAGGCGGGGGCAAGCTCCTACGAGCAGTACTTC. It yields the protein CASSPTQAGASSYEQYF.

In its sample, this clonotype was seen many times. The chain links TRBV5-1 to TRBJ2-2; the D gene is possibly TRBD2 (5 bases). Germline CDR1 is SGHRS and CDR2 is YFSETQ. Trimming left V 6 bases short and J 0 bases short, with 9 bases between. The CDR3 is made up of 14 amino acids. The CDR3 nucleotides read TGCGCCAGCACGCGGGTACCGAACACCGGGGAGCTGTTTTTT. This codes for CASTRVPNTGELFF.

This clonotype was seen only a few times. The chain combines TRBV20-1 with TRBJ2-3; no reliable D call. With 5 bases removed from V and 2 bases from J, the gap between germline ends came to 14 bases. The germline V gene has CDR1 DFQATT and CDR2 SNEGSKA (reference sequence). The CDR3 runs 14 residues. The CDR3: CSAQLGPPTDTQYF. The CDR3 DNA is TGCAGTGCTCAATTAGGACCTCCCACAGATACGCAGTATTTT.

This clonotype was seen a handful of times. The chain is built from TRBV28 and TRBJ2-4, with 7 bases fitting TRBD2. This CDR3 has 15 amino acids. The junction had 7 bases not matched to a gene; V was cut back by 8 bases and J by 0 bases. Per germline, CDR1 MDHEN and CDR2 SYDVKM. CDR3 protein: CASQSRGVAKNIQYF. The CDR3 nucleotides are TGTGCCAGCCAATCTCGGGGGGTAGCCAAAAACATTCAGTACTTC.